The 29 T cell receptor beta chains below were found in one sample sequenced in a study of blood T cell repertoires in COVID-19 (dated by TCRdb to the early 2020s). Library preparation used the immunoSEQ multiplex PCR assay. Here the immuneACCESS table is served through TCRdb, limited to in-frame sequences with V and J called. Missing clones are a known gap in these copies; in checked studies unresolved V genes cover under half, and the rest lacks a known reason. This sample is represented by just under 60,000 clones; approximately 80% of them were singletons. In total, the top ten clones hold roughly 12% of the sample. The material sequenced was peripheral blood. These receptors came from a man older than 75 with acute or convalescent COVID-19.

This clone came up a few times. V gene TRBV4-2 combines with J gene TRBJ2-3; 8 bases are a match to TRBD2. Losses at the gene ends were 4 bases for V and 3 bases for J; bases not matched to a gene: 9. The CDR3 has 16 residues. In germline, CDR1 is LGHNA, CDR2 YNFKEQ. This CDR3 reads CASSPQAGVVTDTQYF. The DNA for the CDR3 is TGTGCCAGCAGCCCCCAAGCGGGAGTGGTGACAGATACGCAGTATTTT.

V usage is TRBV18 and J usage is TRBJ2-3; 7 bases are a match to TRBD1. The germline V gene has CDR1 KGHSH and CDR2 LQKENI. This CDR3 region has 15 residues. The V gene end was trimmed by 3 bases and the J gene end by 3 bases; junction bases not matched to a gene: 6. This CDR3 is CASSPGDSRTDTQYF. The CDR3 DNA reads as TGTGCCAGCTCACCGGGGGACAGCCGGACAGATACGCAGTATTTT.

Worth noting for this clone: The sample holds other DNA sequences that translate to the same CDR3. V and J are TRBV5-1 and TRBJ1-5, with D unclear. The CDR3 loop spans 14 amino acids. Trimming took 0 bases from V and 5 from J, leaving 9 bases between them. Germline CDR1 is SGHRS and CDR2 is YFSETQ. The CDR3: CASSLGGRDQPQHF. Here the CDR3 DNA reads TGCGCCAGCAGCTTGGGTGGGCGGGATCAGCCCCAGCATTTT. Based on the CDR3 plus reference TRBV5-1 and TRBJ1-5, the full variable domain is KAGVTQTPRYLIKTRGQQVTLSCSPISGHRSVSWYQQTPGQGLQFLFEYFSETQRNKGNFPGRFSGRQFSNSRSEMNVSTLELGDSALYLCASSLGGRDQPQHFGDGTRLSIL.

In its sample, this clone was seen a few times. CDR3 nucleotides: TGTGCCAGCAGCTTATCTGGAGAACCTTCCTACGAGCAGTACTTC. Encoded protein: CASSLSGEPSYEQYF. The chain uses TRBV11-3 and TRBJ2-7; D call uncertain. Germline V gives CDR1 SGHNT, CDR2 YENEEA. Trimming removed 2 bases at V and 1 base at J, with 12 bases between. The CDR3 covers 15 residues.

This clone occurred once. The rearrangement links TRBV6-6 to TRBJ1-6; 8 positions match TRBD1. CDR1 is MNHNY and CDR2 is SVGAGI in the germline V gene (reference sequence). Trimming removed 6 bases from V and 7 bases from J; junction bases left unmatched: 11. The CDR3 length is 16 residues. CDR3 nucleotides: TGTGCCAGCAGCCCCGCGACAGGGGTGCTAAATTCACCCCTCCACTTT. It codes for CASSPATGVLNSPLHF.

CDR3 amino acids: CASSSPSTLGDKQFF. In DNA form, the CDR3 reads TGCGCCAGCAGCTCCCCCAGCACCCTCGGGGACAAGCAGTTCTTC. The rearrangement uses TRBV5-1 and TRBJ2-1, with D possibly being TRBD1 (6 bases). Per germline, CDR1 SGHRS and CDR2 YFSETQ. Trimming took off 3 bases at V and 11 bases at J, with 21 bases between the two ends. CDR3 size: 15 residues. The entire variable domain, with the rest obtained from reference TRBV5-1 and TRBJ2-1, is as follows: KAGVTQTPRYLIKTRGQQVTLSCSPISGHRSVSWYQQTPGQGLQFLFEYFSETQRNKGNFPGRFSGRQFSNSRSEMNVSTLELGDSALYLCASSSPSTLGDKQFFGPGTRLTVL.

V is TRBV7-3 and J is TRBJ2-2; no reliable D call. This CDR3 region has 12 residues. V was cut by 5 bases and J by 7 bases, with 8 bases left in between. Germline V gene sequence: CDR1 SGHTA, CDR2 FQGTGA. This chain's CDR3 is CASSTFYGELFF. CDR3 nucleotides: TGTGCCAGCAGCACGTTCTACGGGGAGCTGTTTTTT.

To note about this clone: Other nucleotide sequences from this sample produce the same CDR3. CDR3 residues: CASSPGTGGTEAFF. CDR3 DNA sequence: TGTGCCAGCTCACCAGGGACAGGGGGCACTGAAGCTTTCTTT. The chain combines TRBV18 with TRBJ1-1, with 11 bases lining up with TRBD1. Germline V gene data show CDR1 as KGHSH and CDR2 as LQKENI. The CDR3 length is 14 residues. The trim removed 2 bases at V and 4 bases at J, leaving 0 bases unmatched. Variable domain in full (rest from reference TRBV18 and TRBJ1-1): NAGVMQNPRHLVRRRGQEARLRCSPMKGHSHVYWYRQLPEEGLKFMVYLQKENIIDESGMPKERFSAEFPKEGPSILRIQQVVRGDSAAYFCASSPGTGGTEAFFGQGTRLTVV.

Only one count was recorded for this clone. In DNA form, the CDR3 reads TGTGCCAGCAGCGGTCTAAACTATGGCTACACCTTC. Its protein is CASSGLNYGYTF. This sequence joins TRBV9 and TRBJ1-2, with D hard to call. This CDR3 is built from 12 residues. The V gene's germline CDR1 is SGDLS and CDR2 YYNGEE. V gave up 3 bases and J gave up 2 bases, with 5 bases separating them.

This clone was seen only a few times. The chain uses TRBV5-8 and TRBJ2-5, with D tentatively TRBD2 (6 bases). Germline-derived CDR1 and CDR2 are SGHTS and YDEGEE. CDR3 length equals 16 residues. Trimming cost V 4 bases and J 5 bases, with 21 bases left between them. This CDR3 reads CASSLGDWDPMETQYF. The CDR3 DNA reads TGTGCCAGCAGCCTTGGGGACTGGGACCCAATGGAGACCCAGTACTTC.

The CDR3, as DNA: TGCGCCAGCAGCTTGGTGCAGGGTCACACCGGGGAGCTGTTTTTT. Translation: CASSLVQGHTGELFF. The V gene is TRBV5-1, the J gene TRBJ2-2; perhaps TRBD1 as D (5 bases). Germline V gene lookup returns CDR1 SGHRS and CDR2 YFSETQ. The CDR3 contains 15 residues. V lost 0 bases and J 3 bases, leaving 9 bases between the germline ends.

The CDR3 coding sequence is TGTGCCAGCAGCTCTTCGGGACAGCACTACAATGAGCAGTTCTTC. Protein product: CASSSSGQHYNEQFF. V gene TRBV5-6 combines with J gene TRBJ2-1, with 7 bases that match TRBD1. This CDR3 spans 15 amino acids. Germline V gene lookup returns CDR1 SGHDT and CDR2 YYEEEE. After removal of 3 bases from V and 3 bases from J, the junction contained 6 bases not matched to a gene.

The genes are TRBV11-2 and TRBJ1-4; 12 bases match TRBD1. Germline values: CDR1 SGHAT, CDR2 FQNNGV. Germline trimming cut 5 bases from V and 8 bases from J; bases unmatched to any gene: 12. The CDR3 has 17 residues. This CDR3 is CASSKGQGAWVGEKLFF. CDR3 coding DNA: TGTGCCAGCAGCAAGGGACAGGGGGCGTGGGTAGGAGAAAAACTGTTTTTT.

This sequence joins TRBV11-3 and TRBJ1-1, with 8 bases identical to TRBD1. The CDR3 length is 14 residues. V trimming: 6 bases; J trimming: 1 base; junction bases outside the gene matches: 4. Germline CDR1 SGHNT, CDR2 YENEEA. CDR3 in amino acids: CASRVGQGNTEAFF. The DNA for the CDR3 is TGTGCCAGCAGAGTCGGACAGGGGAACACTGAAGCTTTCTTT.

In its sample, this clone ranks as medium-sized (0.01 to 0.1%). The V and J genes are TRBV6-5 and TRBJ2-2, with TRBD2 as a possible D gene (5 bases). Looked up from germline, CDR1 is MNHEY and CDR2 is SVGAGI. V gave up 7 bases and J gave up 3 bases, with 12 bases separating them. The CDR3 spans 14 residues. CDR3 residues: CASMGARDTGELFF. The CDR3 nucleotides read TGTGCCAGCATGGGAGCAAGGGACACCGGGGAGCTGTTTTTT.

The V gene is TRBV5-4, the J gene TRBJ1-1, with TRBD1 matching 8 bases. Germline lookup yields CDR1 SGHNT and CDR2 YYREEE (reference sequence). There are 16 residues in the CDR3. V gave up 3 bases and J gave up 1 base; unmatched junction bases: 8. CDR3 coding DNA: TGTGCCAGCAGCTCCGGGACAGGAGGGTGGAACACTGAAGCTTTCTTT. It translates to CASSSGTGGWNTEAFF. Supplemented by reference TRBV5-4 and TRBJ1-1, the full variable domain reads ETGVTQSPTHLIKTRGQQVTLRCSSQSGHNTVSWYQQALGQGPQFIFQYYREEENGRGNFPPRFSGLQFPNYSSELNVNALELDDSALYLCASSSGTGGWNTEAFFGQGTRLTVV.

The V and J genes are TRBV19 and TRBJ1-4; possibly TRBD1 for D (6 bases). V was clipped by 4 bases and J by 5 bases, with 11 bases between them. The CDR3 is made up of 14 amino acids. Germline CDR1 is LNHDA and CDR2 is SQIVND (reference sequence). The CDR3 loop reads CASSKRTENEKLFF. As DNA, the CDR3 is TGTGCCAGTAGTAAGCGGACAGAGAATGAAAAACTGTTTTTT.

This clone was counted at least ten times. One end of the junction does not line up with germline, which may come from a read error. CDR3 loop: CASSPSVLAGGPDNFYEQYF. The CDR3 region has the DNA TGTGCTAGCAGCCCATCGGTACTAGCGGGAGGGCCCGATAATTTCTACGAGCAGTACTTC. The J gene is TRBJ2-7, the V gene TRBV7-7, with 13 positions matching TRBD2. CDR3 length: 20 residues. CDR1 SSHAT and CDR2 FNYEAQ come from the germline V gene (reference sequence).

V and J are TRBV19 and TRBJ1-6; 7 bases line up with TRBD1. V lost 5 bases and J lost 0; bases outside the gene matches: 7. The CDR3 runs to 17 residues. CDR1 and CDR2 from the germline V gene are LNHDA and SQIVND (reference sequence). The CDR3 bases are TGTGCCAGTAGTTCGGGACAGTCAAGCTCCTATAATTCACCCCTCCACTTT. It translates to CASSSGQSSSYNSPLHF.

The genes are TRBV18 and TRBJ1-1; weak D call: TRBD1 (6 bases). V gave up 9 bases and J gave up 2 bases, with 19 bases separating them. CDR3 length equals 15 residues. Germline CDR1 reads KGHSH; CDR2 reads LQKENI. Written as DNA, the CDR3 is TGTGCCAGTTCCTACTTAGGGGGGGCCAACACTGAAGCTTTCTTT. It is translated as CASSYLGGANTEAFF.

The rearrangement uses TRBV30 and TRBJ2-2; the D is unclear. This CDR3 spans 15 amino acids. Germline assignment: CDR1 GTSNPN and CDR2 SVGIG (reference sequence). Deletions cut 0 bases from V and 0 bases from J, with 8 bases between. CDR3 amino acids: CAWSVGTANTGELFF. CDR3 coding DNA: TGTGCCTGGAGTGTAGGTACAGCGAACACCGGGGAGCTGTTTTTT.

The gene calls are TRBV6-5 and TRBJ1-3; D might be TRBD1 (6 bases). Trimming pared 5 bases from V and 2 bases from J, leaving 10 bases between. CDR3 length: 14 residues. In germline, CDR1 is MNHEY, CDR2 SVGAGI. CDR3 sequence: CASSNGQPGNTIYF. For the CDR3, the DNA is TGTGCCAGCAGTAATGGACAGCCTGGAAACACCATATATTTT.

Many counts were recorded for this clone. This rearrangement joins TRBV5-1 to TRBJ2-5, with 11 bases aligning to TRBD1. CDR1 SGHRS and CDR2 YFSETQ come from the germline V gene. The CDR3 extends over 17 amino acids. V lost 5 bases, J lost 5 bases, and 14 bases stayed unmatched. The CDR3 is CASSLAWTGGTVETQYF. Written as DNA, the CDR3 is TGCGCCAGCAGTCTCGCCTGGACAGGGGGCACCGTGGAGACCCAGTACTTC.

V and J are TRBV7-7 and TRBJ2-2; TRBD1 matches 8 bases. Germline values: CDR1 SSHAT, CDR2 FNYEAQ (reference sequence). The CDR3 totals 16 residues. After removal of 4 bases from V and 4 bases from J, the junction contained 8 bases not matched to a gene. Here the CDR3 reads CASSSPSGTGTGELFF. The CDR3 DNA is TGTGCCAGCAGCTCCCCCTCCGGGACAGGCACCGGGGAGCTGTTTTTT. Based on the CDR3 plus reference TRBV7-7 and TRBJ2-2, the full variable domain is GAGVSQSPRYKVTKRGQDVTLRCDPISSHATLYWYQQALGQGPEFLTYFNYEAQPDKSGLPSDRFSAERPEGSISTLTIQRTEQRDSAMYRCASSSPSGTGTGELFFGEGSRLTVL.

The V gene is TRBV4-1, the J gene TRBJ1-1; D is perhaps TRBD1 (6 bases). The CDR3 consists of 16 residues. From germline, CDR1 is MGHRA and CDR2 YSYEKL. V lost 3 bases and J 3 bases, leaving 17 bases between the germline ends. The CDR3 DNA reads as TGCGCCAGCAGCCAGCCGGGACAACGAAGGTACACTGAAGCTTTCTTT. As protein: CASSQPGQRRYTEAFF.

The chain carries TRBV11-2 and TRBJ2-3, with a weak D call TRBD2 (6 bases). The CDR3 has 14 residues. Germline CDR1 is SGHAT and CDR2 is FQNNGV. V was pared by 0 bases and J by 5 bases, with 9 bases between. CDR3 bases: TGTGCCAGCAGCTTAGATGGGGGGAGAGATACGCAGTATTTT. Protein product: CASSLDGGRDTQYF.

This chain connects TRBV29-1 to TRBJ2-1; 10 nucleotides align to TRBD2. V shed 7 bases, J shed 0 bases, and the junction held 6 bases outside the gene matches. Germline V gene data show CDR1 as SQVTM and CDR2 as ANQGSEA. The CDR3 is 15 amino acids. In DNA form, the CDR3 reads TGCAGCGCCGTACTAGCGGGGAGCTCCTACAATGAGCAGTTCTTC. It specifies CSAVLAGSSYNEQFF.

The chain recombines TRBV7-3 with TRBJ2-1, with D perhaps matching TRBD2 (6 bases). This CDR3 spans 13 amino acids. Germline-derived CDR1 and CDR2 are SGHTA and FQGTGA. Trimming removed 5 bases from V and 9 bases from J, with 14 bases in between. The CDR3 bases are TGTGCCAGCAGCCAACTAGCTTTGGGTGAGCAGTTCTTC. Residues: CASSQLALGEQFF.

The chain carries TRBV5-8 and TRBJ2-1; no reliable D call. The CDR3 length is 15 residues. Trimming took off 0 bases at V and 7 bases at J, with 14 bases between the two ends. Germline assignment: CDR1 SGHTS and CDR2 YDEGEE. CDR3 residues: CASSLGDPTGNEQFF. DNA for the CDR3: TGTGCCAGCAGCTTGGGAGACCCCACGGGTAATGAGCAGTTCTTC.